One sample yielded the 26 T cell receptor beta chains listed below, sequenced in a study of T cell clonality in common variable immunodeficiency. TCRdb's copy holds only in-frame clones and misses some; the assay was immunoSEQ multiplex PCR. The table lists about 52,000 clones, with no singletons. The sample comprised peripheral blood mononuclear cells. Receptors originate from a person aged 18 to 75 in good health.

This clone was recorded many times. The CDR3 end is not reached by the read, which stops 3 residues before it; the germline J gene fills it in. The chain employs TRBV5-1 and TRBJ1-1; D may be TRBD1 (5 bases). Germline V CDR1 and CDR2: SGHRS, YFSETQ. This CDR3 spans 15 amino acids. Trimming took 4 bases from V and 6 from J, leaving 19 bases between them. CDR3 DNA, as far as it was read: TGCGCCAGCAGCACAGGAATCACAGGTATGGCTGAA. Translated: CASSTGITGMAE. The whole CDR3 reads CASSTGITGMAEAFF.

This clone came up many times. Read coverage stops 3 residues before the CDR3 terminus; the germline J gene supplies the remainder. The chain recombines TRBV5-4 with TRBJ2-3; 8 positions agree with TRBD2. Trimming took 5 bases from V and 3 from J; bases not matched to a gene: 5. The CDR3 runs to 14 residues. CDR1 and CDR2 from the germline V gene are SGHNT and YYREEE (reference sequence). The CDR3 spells CASSMGLETDTQYF. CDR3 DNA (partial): TGTGCCAGCAGTATGGGACTAGAGACAGATACG.

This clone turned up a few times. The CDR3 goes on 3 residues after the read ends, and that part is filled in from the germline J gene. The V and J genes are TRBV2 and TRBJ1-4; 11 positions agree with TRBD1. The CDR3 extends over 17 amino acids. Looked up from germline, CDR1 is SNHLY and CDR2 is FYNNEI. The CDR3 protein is CASSERTGGPGANVLFF. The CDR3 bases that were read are TGTGCCAGCAGTGAGAGGACAGGGGGCCCTGGGGCCAACGTA.

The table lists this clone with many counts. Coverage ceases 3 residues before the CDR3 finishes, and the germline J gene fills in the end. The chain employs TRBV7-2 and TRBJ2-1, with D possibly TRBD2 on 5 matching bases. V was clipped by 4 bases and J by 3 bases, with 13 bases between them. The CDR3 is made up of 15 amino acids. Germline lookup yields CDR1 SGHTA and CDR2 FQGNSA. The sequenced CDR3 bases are TGTGCCAGCAGCTCCAGCGGAGAGATCTACAATGAG. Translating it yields CASSSSGEIYNE. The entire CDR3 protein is CASSSSGEIYNEQFF.

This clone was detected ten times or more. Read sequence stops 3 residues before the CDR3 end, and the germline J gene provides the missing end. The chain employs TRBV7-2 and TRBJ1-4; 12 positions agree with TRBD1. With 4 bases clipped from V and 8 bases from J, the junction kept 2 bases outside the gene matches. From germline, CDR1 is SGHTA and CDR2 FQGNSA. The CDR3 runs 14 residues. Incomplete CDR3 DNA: TGTGCCAGCAGCTGGGACAGGGGGCAAGAAAAA. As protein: CASSWDRGQEK. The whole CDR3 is CASSWDRGQEKLFF.

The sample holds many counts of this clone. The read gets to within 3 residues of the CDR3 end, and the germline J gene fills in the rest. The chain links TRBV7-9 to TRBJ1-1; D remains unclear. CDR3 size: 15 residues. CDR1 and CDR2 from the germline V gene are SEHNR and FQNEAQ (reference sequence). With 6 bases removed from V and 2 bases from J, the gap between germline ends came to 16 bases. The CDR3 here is CASRRSGSLNTEAFF. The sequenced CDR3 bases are TGTGCCAGCAGACGCTCGGGGTCCCTCAACACTGAA.

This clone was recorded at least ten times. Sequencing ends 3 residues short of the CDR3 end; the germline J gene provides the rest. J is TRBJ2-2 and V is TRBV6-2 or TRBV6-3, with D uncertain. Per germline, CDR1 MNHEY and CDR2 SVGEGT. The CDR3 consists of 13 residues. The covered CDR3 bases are TGTGCCAGCAGTTACTCGTTTCCTCAAGCG. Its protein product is CASSYSFPQA. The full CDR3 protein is CASSYSFPQALFF.

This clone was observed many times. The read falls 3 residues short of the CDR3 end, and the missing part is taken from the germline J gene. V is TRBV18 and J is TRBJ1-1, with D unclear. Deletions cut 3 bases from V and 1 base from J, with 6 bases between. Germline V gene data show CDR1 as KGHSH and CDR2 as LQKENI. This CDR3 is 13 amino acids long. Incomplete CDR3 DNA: TGTGCCAGCTCACCGAGCGAGAACACTGAA. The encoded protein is CASSPSENTE. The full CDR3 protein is CASSPSENTEAFF.

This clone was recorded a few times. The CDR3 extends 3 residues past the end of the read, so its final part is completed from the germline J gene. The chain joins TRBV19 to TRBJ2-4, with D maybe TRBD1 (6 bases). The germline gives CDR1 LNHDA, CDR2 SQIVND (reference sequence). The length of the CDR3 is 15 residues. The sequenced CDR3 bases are TGTGCCACCCTACCAGGGGTCCTAAGGAACTATGGT. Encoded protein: CATLPGVLRNYG. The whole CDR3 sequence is CATLPGVLRNYGQYF.

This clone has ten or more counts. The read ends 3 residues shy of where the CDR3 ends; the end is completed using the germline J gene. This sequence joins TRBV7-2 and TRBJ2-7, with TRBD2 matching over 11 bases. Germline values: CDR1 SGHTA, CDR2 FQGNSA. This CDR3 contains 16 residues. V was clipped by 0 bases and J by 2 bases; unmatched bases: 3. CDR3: CASSLALAGAPYEQYF. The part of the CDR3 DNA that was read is TGTGCCAGCAGCTTAGCACTAGCGGGGGCTCCCTACGAG. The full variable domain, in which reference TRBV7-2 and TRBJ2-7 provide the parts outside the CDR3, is GAGVSQSPSNKVTEKGKDVELRCDPISGHTALYWYRQSLGQGLEFLIYFQGNSAPDKSGLPSDRFSAERTGGSVSTLTIQRTQQEDSAVYLCASSLALAGAPYEQYFGPGTRLTVT.

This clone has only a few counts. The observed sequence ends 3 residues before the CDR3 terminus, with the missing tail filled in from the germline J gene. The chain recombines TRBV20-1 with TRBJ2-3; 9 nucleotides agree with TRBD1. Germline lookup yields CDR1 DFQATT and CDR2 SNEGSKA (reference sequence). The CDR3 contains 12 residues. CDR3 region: CSARTGGETQYF. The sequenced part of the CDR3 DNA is TGCAGTGCTAGGACAGGGGGAGAGACG.

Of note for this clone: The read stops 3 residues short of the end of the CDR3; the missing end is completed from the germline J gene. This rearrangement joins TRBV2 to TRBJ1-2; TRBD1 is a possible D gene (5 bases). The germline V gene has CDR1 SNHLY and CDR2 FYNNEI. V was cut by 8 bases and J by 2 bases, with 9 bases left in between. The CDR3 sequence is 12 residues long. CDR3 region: CASGSGNYGYTF. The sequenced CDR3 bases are TGTGCCAGCGGTTCAGGGAACTATGGC.

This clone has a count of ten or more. CDR3 amino acids: CASSSPKNRLSSYNEQFF. The DNA read from the CDR3 is TGCGCCAGCAGCTCCCCAAAAAACAGGCTGAGCTCCTACAATGAG. The chain couples TRBV5-1 to TRBJ2-1; a weak D match, TRBD1 (5 bases). The read comes to an end 3 residues before the CDR3 does, leaving the germline J gene to fill in the end. Germline CDR1 is SGHRS and CDR2 is YFSETQ. V was cut by 3 bases and J by 0 bases, with 19 bases left in between. The CDR3 length is 18 residues.

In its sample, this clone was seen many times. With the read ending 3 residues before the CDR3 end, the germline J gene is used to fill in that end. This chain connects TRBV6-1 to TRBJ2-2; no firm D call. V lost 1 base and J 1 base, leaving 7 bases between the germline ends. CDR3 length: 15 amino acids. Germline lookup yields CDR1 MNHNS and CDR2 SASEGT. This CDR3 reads CASSEVVQNTGELFF. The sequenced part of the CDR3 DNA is TGTGCCAGCAGTGAAGTAGTGCAGAACACCGGGGAG.

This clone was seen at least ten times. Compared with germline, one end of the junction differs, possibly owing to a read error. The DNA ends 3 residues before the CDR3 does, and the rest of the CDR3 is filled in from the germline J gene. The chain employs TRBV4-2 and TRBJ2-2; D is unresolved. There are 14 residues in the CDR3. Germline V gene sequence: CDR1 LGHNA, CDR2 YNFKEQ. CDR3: CASSQDWATGELFF. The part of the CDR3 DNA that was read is TGCGCCAGCAGCCAAGACTGGGCCACCGGGGAG.

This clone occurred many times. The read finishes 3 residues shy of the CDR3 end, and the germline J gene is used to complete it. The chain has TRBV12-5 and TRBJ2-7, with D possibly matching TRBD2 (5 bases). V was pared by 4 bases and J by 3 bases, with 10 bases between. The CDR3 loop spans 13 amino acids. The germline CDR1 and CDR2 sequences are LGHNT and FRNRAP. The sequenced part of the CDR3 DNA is TGTGCTAGTGGTTCGTCGAGCGGCTACGAG. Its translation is CASGSSSGYE. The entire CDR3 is CASGSSSGYEQYF.

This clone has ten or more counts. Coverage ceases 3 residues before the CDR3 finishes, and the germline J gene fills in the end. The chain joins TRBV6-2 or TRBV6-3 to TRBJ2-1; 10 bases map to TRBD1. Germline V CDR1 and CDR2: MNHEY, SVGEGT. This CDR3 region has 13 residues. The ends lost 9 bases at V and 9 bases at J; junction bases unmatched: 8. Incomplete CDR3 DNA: TGTGCCAGTTTCTCCGGGACAGGGGTTGAG. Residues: CASFSGTGVE. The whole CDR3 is CASFSGTGVEQFF.

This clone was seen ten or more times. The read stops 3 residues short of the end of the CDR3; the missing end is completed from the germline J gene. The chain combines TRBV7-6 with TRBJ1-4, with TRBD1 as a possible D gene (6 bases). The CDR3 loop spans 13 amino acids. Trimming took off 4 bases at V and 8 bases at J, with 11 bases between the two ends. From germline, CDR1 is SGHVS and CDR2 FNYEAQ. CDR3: CASSSKGDEKLFF. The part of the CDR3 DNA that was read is TGTGCCAGCAGCTCGAAGGGGGACGAAAAA. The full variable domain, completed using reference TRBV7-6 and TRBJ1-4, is GAGVSQSPRYKVTKRGQDVALRCDPISGHVSLYWYRQALGQGPEFLTYFNYEAQQDKSGLPNDRFSAERPEGSISTLTIQRTEQRDSAMYRCASSSKGDEKLFFGSGTQLSVL.

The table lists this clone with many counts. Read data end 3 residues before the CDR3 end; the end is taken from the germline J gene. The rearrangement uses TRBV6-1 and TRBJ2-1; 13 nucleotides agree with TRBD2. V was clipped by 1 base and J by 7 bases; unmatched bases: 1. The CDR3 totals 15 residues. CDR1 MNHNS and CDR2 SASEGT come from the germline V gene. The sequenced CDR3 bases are TGTGCCAGCAGTGAAGGGACTAGCGGGGGTAATGAG. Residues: CASSEGTSGGNE. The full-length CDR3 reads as CASSEGTSGGNEQFF.

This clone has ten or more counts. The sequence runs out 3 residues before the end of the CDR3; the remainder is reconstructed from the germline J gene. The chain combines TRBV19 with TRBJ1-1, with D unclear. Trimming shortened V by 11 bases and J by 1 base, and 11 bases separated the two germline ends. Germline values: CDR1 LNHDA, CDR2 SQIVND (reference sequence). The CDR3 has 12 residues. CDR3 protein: CAGRGSNTEAFF. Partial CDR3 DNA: TGTGCCGGTCGGGGTTCGAACACTGAA.

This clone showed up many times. The CDR3 protein is CSARETFRGETQYF. The CDR3 DNA, read in part, is TGCAGTGCTAGAGAGACATTCAGGGGGGAGACC. The genes are TRBV20-1 and TRBJ2-5; 7 bases match TRBD1. The CDR3 end falls 3 residues outside the read, so it is completed with the germline J gene. The V segment lost 0 bases and the J segment 5 bases; nucleotides outside the gene matches: 6. The CDR3 sequence is 14 residues long. The germline gives CDR1 DFQATT, CDR2 SNEGSKA (reference sequence).

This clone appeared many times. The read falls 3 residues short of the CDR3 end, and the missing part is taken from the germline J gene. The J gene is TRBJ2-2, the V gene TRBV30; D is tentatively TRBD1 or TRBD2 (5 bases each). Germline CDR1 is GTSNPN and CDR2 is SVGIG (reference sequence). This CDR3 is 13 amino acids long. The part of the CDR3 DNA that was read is TGTGCCTGGAGTGTGAGGGGTGTGGAAAAG. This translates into CAWSVRGVEK. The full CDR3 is CAWSVRGVEKLFF. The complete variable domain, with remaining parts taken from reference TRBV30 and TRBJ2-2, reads SQTIHQWPATLVQPVGSPLSLECTVEGTSNPNLYWYRQAAGRGLQLLFYSVGIGQISSEVPQNLSASRPQDRQFILSSKKLLLSDSGFYLCAWSVRGVEKLFFGEGSRLTVL.

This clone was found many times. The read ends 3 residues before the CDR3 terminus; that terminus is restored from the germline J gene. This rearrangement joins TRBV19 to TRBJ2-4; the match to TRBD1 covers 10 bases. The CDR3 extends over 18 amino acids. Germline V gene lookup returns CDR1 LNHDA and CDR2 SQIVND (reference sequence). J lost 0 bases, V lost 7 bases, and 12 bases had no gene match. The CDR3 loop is CASTGTGEINLAKNIQYF. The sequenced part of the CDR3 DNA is TGTGCCAGTACGGGGACAGGGGAAATTAACCTAGCCAAAAACATT.

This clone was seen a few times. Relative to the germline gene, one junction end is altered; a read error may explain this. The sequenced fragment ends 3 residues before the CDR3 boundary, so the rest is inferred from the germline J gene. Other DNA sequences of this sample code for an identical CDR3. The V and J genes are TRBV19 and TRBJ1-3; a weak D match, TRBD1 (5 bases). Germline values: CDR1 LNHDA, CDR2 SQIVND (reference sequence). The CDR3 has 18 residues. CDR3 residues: CASSTLRNQGPSGNTIYF. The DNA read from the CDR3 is TGTGCCAGTAGTACTTTAAGGAATCAGGGTCCCTCTGGAAACACG.

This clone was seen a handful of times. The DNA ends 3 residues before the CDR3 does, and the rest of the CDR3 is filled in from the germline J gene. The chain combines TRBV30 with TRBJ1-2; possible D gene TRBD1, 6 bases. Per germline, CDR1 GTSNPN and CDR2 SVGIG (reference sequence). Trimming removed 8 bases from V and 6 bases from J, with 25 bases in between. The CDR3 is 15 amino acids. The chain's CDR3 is CAGWTSPGQYDGYTF. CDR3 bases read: TGTGCCGGGTGGACGTCCCCTGGACAGTATGATGGC.

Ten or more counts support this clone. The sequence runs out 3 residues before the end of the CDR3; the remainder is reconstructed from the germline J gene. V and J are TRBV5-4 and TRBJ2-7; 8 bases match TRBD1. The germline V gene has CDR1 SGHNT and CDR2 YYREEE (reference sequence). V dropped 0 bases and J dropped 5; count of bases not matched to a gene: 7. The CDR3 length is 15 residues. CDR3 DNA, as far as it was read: TGTGCCAGCAGCTTGGAGTTGCAGGGGGCCGACGAG. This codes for CASSLELQGADE. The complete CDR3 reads CASSLELQGADEQYF.